This T cell receptor beta chain came from a study of cytomegalovirus exposure and HLA in healthy donors. The ends lost 2 bases at V and 8 bases at J; junction bases unmatched: 8. Per germline, CDR1 SGHDT and CDR2 YYEEEE. There are 14 residues in the CDR3. Regarding the study as a whole: Later analysis identified a missense DCLRE1C variant that was linked to TCR beta V- and J-gene trimming.

In the PCR, 60 Vbeta and 13 Jbeta primers were used. Clones were read by immunoSEQ multiplex PCR, and TCRdb kept only the in-frame ones, dropping some. The data contain approximately 120,000 clones, about 82% of them singletons. With respect to this clone: Its antigen is unknown.

The specimen sequenced was PBMCs. The chain joins TRBV5-6 to TRBJ1-1; the match to TRBD1 covers 8 bases. This TCR was recovered from a man aged 50-60 years in good health and CMV-seronegative. The CDR3 loop reads CASSLQGEGDEAFF. CDR3 coding DNA: TGTGCCAGCAGCTTACAGGGGGAAGGGGACGAAGCTTTCTTT.